These 32 T cell receptor beta chains were all obtained from the same sample, sequenced in a study of tumor-infiltrating lymphocytes in localized non-small cell lung cancer. Sequenced by immunoSEQ multiplex PCR; TCRdb stores in-frame clones only, minus some. Here the sample spans around 12,000 clones, 60% to 70% being singletons. Sequenced: lung tumor tissue. The receptors were gathered from a human donor with non-small cell lung cancer.

V and J are TRBV12-5 and TRBJ1-1; D is unresolved. Germline V gene sequence: CDR1 LGHNT, CDR2 FRNRAP. The CDR3 covers 13 residues. The germline V and J ends were trimmed by 2 bases and 1 base, with 5 bases remaining between them. The CDR3 DNA reads as TGTGCTAGTGGTTTGACGGGGAACACTGAAGCTTTCTTT. As protein: CASGLTGNTEAFF.

This clone was found once. This sequence joins TRBV9 and TRBJ1-5; TRBD1 might be the D (6 bases). CDR3 length: 18 amino acids. V lost 0 bases and J lost 6, with 22 bases in between. Germline values: CDR1 SGDLS, CDR2 YYNGEE. The CDR3 reads CASSVAKGHRRSSQPQHF. The CDR3 DNA reads TGTGCCAGCAGCGTAGCAAAGGGACATCGAAGGTCCAGTCAGCCCCAGCATTTT.

This clone came up a few times. This chain links TRBV7-9 with TRBJ2-2, with a possible D match to TRBD2 (5 bases). Trimming took off 2 bases at V and 4 bases at J, with 8 bases between the two ends. This CDR3 comprises 14 residues. CDR1 and CDR2 (germline): SEHNR, FQNEAQ (reference sequence). The DNA of the CDR3 is TGTGCCAGCAGCTTAAGAGGACTCACCGGGGAGCTGTTTTTT. Its translation is CASSLRGLTGELFF.

This clone was counted a few times. V is TRBV27 and J is TRBJ1-1; D not certain. The CDR3 totals 14 residues. V was pared by 3 bases and J by 1 base, with 9 bases between. From germline, CDR1 is MNHEY and CDR2 SMNVEV (reference sequence). Written as DNA, the CDR3 is TGTGCCAGCAGTTTGACTCTGGGGAACACTGAAGCTTTCTTT. It codes for CASSLTLGNTEAFF.

This rearrangement joins TRBV5-1 to TRBJ2-3; no reliable D call. This CDR3 has 14 amino acids. Germline assignment: CDR1 SGHRS and CDR2 YFSETQ. V was trimmed by 6 bases and J by 0 bases, leaving 11 bases between them. The CDR3 DNA sequence: TGCGCCAGCATAGACTCCTGGAGCACAGATACGCAGTATTTT. This sequence encodes CASIDSWSTDTQYF. The whole variable domain, remainder taken from reference TRBV5-1 and TRBJ2-3, is KAGVTQTPRYLIKTRGQQVTLSCSPISGHRSVSWYQQTPGQGLQFLFEYFSETQRNKGNFPGRFSGRQFSNSRSEMNVSTLELGDSALYLCASIDSWSTDTQYFGPGTRLTVL.

The rearrangement joins TRBV5-1 to TRBJ2-7, with D hard to call. The germline gives CDR1 SGHRS, CDR2 YFSETQ. CDR3 length: 12 residues. Trimming pared 3 bases from V and 4 bases from J, leaving 8 bases between. CDR3 DNA: TGCGCCAGCAGCTCTCTAGGGTACGAGCAGTACTTC. Its protein product is CASSSLGYEQYF.

This chain connects TRBV7-9 to TRBJ1-6; D remains unclear. Trimming cost V 5 bases and J 6 bases, with 11 bases left between them. Germline assignment: CDR1 SEHNR and CDR2 FQNEAQ (reference sequence). There are 14 residues in the CDR3. This CDR3 is CASSPWTSNSPLHF. DNA of the CDR3: TGTGCCAGCAGCCCGTGGACTAGTAATTCACCCCTCCACTTT. Variable domain in full (rest from reference TRBV7-9 and TRBJ1-6): DTGVSQNPRHKITKRGQNVTFRCDPISEHNRLYWYRQTLGQGPEFLTYFQNEAQLEKSRLLSDRFSAERPKGSFSTLEIQRTEQGDSAMYLCASSPWTSNSPLHFGNGTRLTVT.

The J gene is TRBJ2-7, the V gene TRBV6-6, with 7 bases fitting TRBD1. Germline V gene data show CDR1 as MNHNY and CDR2 as SVGAGI (reference sequence). CDR3 length: 15 amino acids. V was clipped by 10 bases and J by 4 bases; unmatched bases: 16. This CDR3 is CATLESGTETYEQYF. The CDR3 DNA sequence: TGTGCCACCTTGGAATCCGGGACAGAAACTTACGAGCAGTACTTC.

This chain links TRBV7-8 with TRBJ2-5, with 10 bases identical to TRBD2. The CDR3 covers 18 residues. In germline, CDR1 is SGHVS, CDR2 FQNEAQ. V lost 1 base and J lost 4; bases outside the gene matches: 12. Here the CDR3 DNA reads TGTGCCAGCAGCTTAGGGTTACAGCGGGGGGGCCTCGGAGAGACCCAGTACTTC. Protein: CASSLGLQRGGLGETQYF.

V and J are TRBV18 and TRBJ1-5; 9 positions agree with TRBD1. There are 14 residues in the CDR3. Germline-derived CDR1 and CDR2 are KGHSH and LQKENI. V lost 2 bases to trimming and J lost 6 bases; unmatched junction nucleotides: 2. The CDR3 loop is CASSPDRGSQPQHF. The DNA of the CDR3 is TGTGCCAGCTCACCAGACAGGGGGAGTCAGCCCCAGCATTTT.

This rearrangement joins TRBV30 to TRBJ2-1; perhaps D is TRBD1 or TRBD2 (5 bases each). The CDR3 length is 14 residues. Trimming stripped 8 bases from V and 1 base from J, with 15 bases between. Germline V gene sequence: CDR1 GTSNPN, CDR2 SVGIG (reference sequence). The CDR3 reads CAGDRGLSYNEQFF. As DNA, the CDR3 is TGTGCCGGGGACCGAGGCTTATCCTACAATGAGCAGTTCTTC.

The chain employs TRBV6-5 and TRBJ2-3; 7 bases are shared with TRBD2. This CDR3 has 14 amino acids. Unmatched junction bases numbered 6, after V lost 4 bases and J lost 5 bases. The germline gives CDR1 MNHEY, CDR2 SVGAGI. The CDR3 reads CASSWGERGDTQYF. The CDR3 coding sequence is TGTGCCAGCAGTTGGGGCGAGCGGGGAGATACGCAGTATTTT.

A few counts support this clone. The rearrangement uses TRBV6-5 and TRBJ1-1, with no clear D. The CDR3 has 15 residues. V lost 0 bases, J lost 0 bases, and 8 bases lay in between. CDR1 is MNHEY and CDR2 is SVGAGI in the germline V gene. The CDR3 is CASSYSHTMNTEAFF. In nucleotides, the CDR3 is TGTGCCAGCAGTTACTCTCACACCATGAACACTGAAGCTTTCTTT.

The sample holds a few counts of this clone. The chain uses TRBV10-3 and TRBJ1-1; unclear D gene. Trimming took 3 bases from V and 6 from J, leaving 14 bases between them. Germline lookup yields CDR1 ENHRY and CDR2 SYGVKD. The CDR3 extends over 14 amino acids. The CDR3, as DNA: TGTGCCATCAGTGATCCACTCATCCTCCCTGAAGCTTTCTTT. Encoded protein: CAISDPLILPEAFF.

V is TRBV5-6 and J is TRBJ1-3, with TRBD1 identical over 9 bases. The CDR3 sequence is 17 residues long. J gave up 2 bases and V 1 base, and 7 bases lay outside the gene matches. Per germline, CDR1 SGHDT and CDR2 YYEEEE. The CDR3, as DNA: TGTGCCAGCAGCTTGTCGAAACAGGGGGCGCCTGGAAACACCATATATTTT. Encoded protein: CASSLSKQGAPGNTIYF.

The chain combines TRBV7-9 with TRBJ2-3, with 10 bases that match TRBD2. The germline V gene encodes CDR1 SEHNR and CDR2 FQNEAQ (reference sequence). The CDR3 consists of 17 residues. V dropped 4 bases and J dropped 3; count of bases not matched to a gene: 10. The CDR3 DNA follows: TGTGCCAGCAGCTCCCGGGCGGCTAGCGGGAGTACAGATACGCAGTATTTT. Protein product: CASSSRAASGSTDTQYF.

J is TRBJ2-1 and V is TRBV5-1, with 9 bases that match TRBD2. Germline CDR1 is SGHRS and CDR2 is YFSETQ. J gave up 3 bases and V 0 bases, and 1 base lay outside the gene matches. This CDR3 has 15 amino acids. The CDR3 nucleotides read TGCGCCAGCAGCTTGGGGACTAGCGACTACAATGAGCAGTTCTTC. Protein sequence: CASSLGTSDYNEQFF.

This clone was picked up one time. This chain links TRBV2 with TRBJ2-2; D tentatively reads TRBD1 or TRBD2 (5 bases each). Between the trimmed V and J ends, which lost 3 bases and 4 bases, there was a span of 12 bases. The CDR3 is 15 amino acids. Looked up from germline, CDR1 is SNHLY and CDR2 is FYNNEI. The CDR3 sequence is CASSDARGGTGELFF. The CDR3 bases are TGTGCCAGCAGTGACGCGAGGGGCGGCACCGGGGAGCTGTTTTTT.

This clone appeared a single time. The rearrangement uses TRBV5-1 and TRBJ2-7, with 8 bases identical to TRBD1. Looked up from germline, CDR1 is SGHRS and CDR2 is YFSETQ. CDR3 length equals 17 residues. J was trimmed by 0 bases and V by 2 bases; bases with no gene match: 10. The CDR3 region is CASSFGQGIRSSYEQYF. The CDR3 DNA sequence: TGCGCCAGCAGCTTCGGACAGGGCATCAGGAGCTCCTACGAGCAGTACTTC.

This clone was counted a single time. V and J are TRBV18 and TRBJ1-6; D remains unclear. This CDR3 has 15 residues. The germline gives CDR1 KGHSH, CDR2 LQKENI. V dropped 6 bases and J dropped 8 bases, with 17 bases sitting between them. The CDR3 reads CASSPRSEKDSPLHF. The CDR3 DNA reads as TGTGCCAGCTCCCCCCGGTCGGAGAAGGATTCACCCCTCCACTTT.

This clone was seen only a few times. The J gene is TRBJ1-5, the V gene TRBV5-8; D gene unclear. The CDR3 spans 13 residues. V shed 0 bases and J shed 5 bases, with 6 bases lying between them. Germline V lookup: CDR1 SGHTS, CDR2 YDEGEE. In DNA, the CDR3 is TGTGCCAGCAGCTTGGGACGTGATCAGCCCCAGCATTTT. It translates to CASSLGRDQPQHF.

This rearrangement joins TRBV4-1 to TRBJ2-3, with a possible D match to TRBD2 (6 bases). Germline V gene lookup returns CDR1 MGHRA and CDR2 YSYEKL. CDR3 length: 17 amino acids. The ends were cut back, 4 bases at V and 0 bases at J, with 17 bases in the middle. The CDR3 spells CASSLQAGRISTDTQYF. CDR3 bases: TGCGCCAGCAGCCTTCAAGCGGGCAGGATTAGCACAGATACGCAGTATTTT.

The rearrangement joins TRBV9 to TRBJ2-2; 9 bases align to TRBD2. Germline CDR1 and CDR2: SGDLS and YYNGEE. V dropped 4 bases and J dropped 0; count of bases not matched to a gene: 10. The CDR3 runs to 18 residues. CDR3 nucleotide sequence: TGTGCCAGCAGCCCAGGAGGAGCGGGGGGACCGAACACCGGGGAGCTGTTTTTT. It codes for CASSPGGAGGPNTGELFF.

This rearrangement joins TRBV30 to TRBJ1-4; TRBD1 aligns across 8 bases. V shed 4 bases and J 7 bases; nucleotides not matched to a gene: 11. Germline lookup yields CDR1 GTSNPN and CDR2 SVGIG (reference sequence). The CDR3 contains 15 residues. This chain's CDR3 is CAWTPKTGEVEKLFF. For the CDR3, the DNA is TGTGCCTGGACCCCTAAGACAGGGGAGGTTGAAAAACTGTTTTTT.

This clone has just one count. The V call is TRBV6-5, the J call TRBJ2-5; D ambiguous. V was clipped by 7 bases and J by 2 bases, with 8 bases between them. The CDR3 consists of 12 residues. Germline CDR1 and CDR2: MNHEY and SVGAGI. The CDR3 DNA reads as TGTGCCAGCACGCCCCGTCAAGAGACCCAGTACTTC. Protein product: CASTPRQETQYF.

This chain joins TRBV13 and TRBJ2-7; D perhaps matches TRBD2 (6 bases). CDR1 is PRHDT and CDR2 is FYEKMQ in the germline V gene (reference sequence). Trimming removed 4 bases from V and 2 bases from J, with 15 bases in between. The CDR3 covers 15 residues. The CDR3 is CASSSYSGQPYEQYF. The CDR3 DNA reads as TGTGCCAGCAGCTCATACAGCGGGCAGCCCTACGAGCAGTACTTC.

The V and J genes are TRBV29-1 and TRBJ1-1; D is undetermined. V was clipped by 2 bases and J by 8 bases, with 15 bases between them. The CDR3 covers 13 residues. The V gene's germline CDR1 is SQVTM and CDR2 ANQGSEA. The DNA for the CDR3 is TGCAGCGTTGAATCAAGGTTGGGCTTAGAAGCTTTCTTT. Its protein is CSVESRLGLEAFF.

This clone turned up a few times. J is TRBJ2-5 and V is TRBV2; maybe TRBD2 (6 bases). Trimming stripped 4 bases from V and 5 bases from J, with 14 bases between. The CDR3 is 14 residues long. Germline V gene data show CDR1 as SNHLY and CDR2 as FYNNEI. The CDR3 protein is CASSVTGGGETQYF. The CDR3 DNA reads TGTGCCAGCAGTGTTACCGGTGGGGGGGAGACCCAGTACTTC.

The V and J genes are TRBV18 and TRBJ1-3; no firm D call. This CDR3 is 14 amino acids long. V was pared by 0 bases and J by 4 bases, with 7 bases between. Per the germline V gene, CDR1 is KGHSH and CDR2 is LQKENI. The CDR3 nucleotides are TGTGCCAGCTCACCACCGACCGGAGGAAACACCATATATTTT. Translation: CASSPPTGGNTIYF.

This clone was picked up a small number of times. The chain joins TRBV19 to TRBJ2-7; 9 nucleotides agree with TRBD1. The CDR3 runs to 15 residues. In germline, CDR1 is LNHDA, CDR2 SQIVND (reference sequence). V was clipped by 3 bases and J by 0 bases; unmatched bases: 3. CDR3 in amino acids: CASSIRQGGSYEQYF. CDR3 bases: TGTGCCAGTAGTATCCGACAGGGGGGCTCCTACGAGCAGTACTTC.

The genes are TRBV29-1 and TRBJ2-6; D is possibly TRBD2 (7 bases). Looked up from germline, CDR1 is SQVTM and CDR2 is ANQGSEA. This CDR3 contains 15 residues. The V gene lost 4 bases and the J gene lost 4 bases, with 14 bases spanning the gap. The CDR3 reads CSVAAGAQGANVLTF. CDR3 bases: TGCAGCGTTGCCGCGGGGGCGCAAGGGGCCAACGTCCTGACTTTC.

This clone was found a few times. V is TRBV5-6 and J is TRBJ2-1; 10 bases line up with TRBD1. V lost 4 bases, J lost 7 bases, and 20 bases stayed unmatched. CDR1 SGHDT and CDR2 YYEEEE come from the germline V gene. CDR3 length: 19 amino acids. The CDR3 DNA follows: TGTGCCAGCAGCCCCGATGTCTCCCTGAGGACAGGGGGACTAAATGAGCAGTTCTTC. Amino acid sequence: CASSPDVSLRTGGLNEQFF.